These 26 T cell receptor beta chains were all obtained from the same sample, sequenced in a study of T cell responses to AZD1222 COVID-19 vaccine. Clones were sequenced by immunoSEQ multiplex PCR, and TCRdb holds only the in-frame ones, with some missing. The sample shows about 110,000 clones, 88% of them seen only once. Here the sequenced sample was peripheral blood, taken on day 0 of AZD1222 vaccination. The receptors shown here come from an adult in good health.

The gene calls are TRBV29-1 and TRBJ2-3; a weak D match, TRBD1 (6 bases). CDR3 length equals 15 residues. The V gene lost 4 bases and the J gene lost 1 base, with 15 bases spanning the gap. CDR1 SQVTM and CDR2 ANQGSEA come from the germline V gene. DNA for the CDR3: TGCAGCGTTGTAAAGGGGGACACCGGCACAGATACGCAGTATTTT. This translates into CSVVKGDTGTDTQYF.

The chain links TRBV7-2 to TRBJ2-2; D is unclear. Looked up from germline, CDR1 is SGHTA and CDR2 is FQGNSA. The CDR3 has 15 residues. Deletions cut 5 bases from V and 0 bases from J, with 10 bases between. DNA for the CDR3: TGTGCCAGCAGCCACAGCCGAACGAACACCGGGGAGCTGTTTTTT. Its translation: CASSHSRTNTGELFF.

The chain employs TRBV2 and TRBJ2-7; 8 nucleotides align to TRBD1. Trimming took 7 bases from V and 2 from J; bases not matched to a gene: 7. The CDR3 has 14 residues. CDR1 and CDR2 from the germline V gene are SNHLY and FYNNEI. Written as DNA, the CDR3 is TGTGCCAGCAACGGACAGGGAAGTCCCTACGAGCAGTACTTC. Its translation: CASNGQGSPYEQYF.

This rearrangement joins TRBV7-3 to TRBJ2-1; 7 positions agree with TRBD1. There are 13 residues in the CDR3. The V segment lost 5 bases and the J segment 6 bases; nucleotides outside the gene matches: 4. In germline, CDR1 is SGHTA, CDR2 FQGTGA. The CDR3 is CASSADRANEQFF. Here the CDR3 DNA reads TGTGCCAGCAGCGCCGACAGGGCCAATGAGCAGTTCTTC.

CDR3 DNA sequence: TGTGCCAGCTCAACACAGGCCTCTGGGGCCAACGTCCTGACTTTC. The encoded protein is CASSTQASGANVLTF. V and J are TRBV18 and TRBJ2-6; possible D gene TRBD1, 5 bases. Trimming took off 5 bases at V and 0 bases at J, with 8 bases between the two ends. The CDR3 covers 15 residues. Germline V lookup: CDR1 KGHSH, CDR2 LQKENI.

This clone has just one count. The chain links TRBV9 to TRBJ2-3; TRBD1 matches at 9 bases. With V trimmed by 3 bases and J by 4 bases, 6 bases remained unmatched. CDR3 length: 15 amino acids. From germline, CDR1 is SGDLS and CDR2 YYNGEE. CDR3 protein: CASSEGQGGPDTQYF. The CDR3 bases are TGTGCCAGCAGCGAGGGACAGGGTGGTCCAGATACGCAGTATTTT. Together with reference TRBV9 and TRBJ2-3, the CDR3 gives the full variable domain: DSGVTQTPKHLITATGQRVTLRCSPRSGDLSVYWYQQSLDQGLQFLIQYYNGEERAKGNILERFSAQQFPDLHSELNLSSLELGDSALYFCASSEGQGGPDTQYFGPGTRLTVL.

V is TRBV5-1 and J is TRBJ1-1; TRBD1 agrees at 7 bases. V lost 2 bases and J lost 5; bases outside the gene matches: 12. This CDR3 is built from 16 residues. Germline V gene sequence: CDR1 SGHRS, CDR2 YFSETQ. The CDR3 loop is CASSLDGQARGTEAFF. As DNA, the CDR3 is TGCGCCAGCAGCTTAGACGGACAGGCCCGGGGGACTGAAGCTTTCTTT.

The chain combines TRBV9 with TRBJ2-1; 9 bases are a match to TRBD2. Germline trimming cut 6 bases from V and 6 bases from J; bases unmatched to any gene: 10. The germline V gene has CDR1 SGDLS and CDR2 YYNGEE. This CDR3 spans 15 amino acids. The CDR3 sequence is CASTPSGLATNEQFF. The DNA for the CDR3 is TGTGCCAGCACCCCGTCTGGACTAGCGACCAATGAGCAGTTCTTC. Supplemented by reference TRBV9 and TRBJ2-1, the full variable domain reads DSGVTQTPKHLITATGQRVTLRCSPRSGDLSVYWYQQSLDQGLQFLIQYYNGEERAKGNILERFSAQQFPDLHSELNLSSLELGDSALYFCASTPSGLATNEQFFGPGTRLTVL.

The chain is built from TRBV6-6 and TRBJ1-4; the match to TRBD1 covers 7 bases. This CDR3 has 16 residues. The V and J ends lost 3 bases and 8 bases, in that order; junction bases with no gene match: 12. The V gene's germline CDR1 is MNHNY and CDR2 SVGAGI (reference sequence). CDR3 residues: CASSYNARRGREKLFF. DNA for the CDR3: TGTGCCAGCAGTTATAACGCGCGAAGGGGGCGCGAAAAACTGTTTTTT.

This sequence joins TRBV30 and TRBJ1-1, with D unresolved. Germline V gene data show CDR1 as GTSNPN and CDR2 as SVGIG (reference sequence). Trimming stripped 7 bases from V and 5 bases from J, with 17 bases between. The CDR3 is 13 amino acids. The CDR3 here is CASFSGVATEAFF. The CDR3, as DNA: TGTGCCTCGTTTTCCGGGGTGGCGACTGAAGCTTTCTTT. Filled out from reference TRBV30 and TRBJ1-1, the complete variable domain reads SQTIHQWPATLVQPVGSPLSLECTVEGTSNPNLYWYRQAAGRGLQLLFYSVGIGQISSEVPQNLSASRPQDRQFILSSKKLLLSDSGFYLCASFSGVATEAFFGQGTRLTVV.

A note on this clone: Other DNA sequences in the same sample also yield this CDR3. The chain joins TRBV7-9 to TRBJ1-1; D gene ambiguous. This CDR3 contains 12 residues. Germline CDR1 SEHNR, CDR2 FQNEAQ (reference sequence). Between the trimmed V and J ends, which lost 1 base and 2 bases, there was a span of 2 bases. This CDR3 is CASSLVNTEAFF. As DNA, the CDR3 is TGTGCCAGCAGCTTAGTCAACACTGAAGCTTTCTTT.

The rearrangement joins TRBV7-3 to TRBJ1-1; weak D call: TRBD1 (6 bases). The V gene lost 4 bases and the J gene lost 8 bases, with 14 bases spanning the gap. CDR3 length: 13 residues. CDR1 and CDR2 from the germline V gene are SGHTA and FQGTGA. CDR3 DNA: TGTGCCAGCAGCTCAAAGACAGGCGGGGAAGCTTTCTTT. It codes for CASSSKTGGEAFF. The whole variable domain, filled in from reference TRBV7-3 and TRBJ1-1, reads GAGVSQTPSNKVTEKGKYVELRCDPISGHTALYWYRQSLGQGPEFLIYFQGTGAADDSGLPNDRFFAVRPEGSVSTLKIQRTERGDSAVYLCASSSKTGGEAFFGQGTRLTVV.

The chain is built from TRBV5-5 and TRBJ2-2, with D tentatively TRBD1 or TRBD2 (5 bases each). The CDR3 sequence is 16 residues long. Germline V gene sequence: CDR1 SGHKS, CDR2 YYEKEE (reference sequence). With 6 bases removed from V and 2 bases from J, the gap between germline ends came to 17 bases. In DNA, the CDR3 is TGTGCCAGCACCGGGGCCGCAGGGTACAACACCGGGGAGCTGTTTTTT. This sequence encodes CASTGAAGYNTGELFF. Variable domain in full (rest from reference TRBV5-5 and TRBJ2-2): DAGVTQSPTHLIKTRGQQVTLRCSPISGHKSVSWYQQVLGQGPQFIFQYYEKEERGRGNFPDRFSARQFPNYSSELNVNALLLGDSALYLCASTGAAGYNTGELFFGEGSRLTVL.

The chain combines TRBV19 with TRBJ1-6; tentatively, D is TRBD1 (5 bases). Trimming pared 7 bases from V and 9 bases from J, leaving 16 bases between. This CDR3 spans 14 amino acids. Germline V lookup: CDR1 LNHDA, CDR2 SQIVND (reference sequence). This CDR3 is CASTLGGDRSPLHF. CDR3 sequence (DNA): TGTGCCAGTACCCTGGGGGGGGATCGTTCACCCCTCCACTTT.

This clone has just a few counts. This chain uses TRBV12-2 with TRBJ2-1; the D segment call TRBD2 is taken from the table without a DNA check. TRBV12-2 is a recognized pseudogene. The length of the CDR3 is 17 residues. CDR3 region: CASRFSPGGLYCNEQFF. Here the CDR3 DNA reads TGTGCAAGTCGCTTCTCCCCGGGGGGCCTATATTGCAATGAGCAGTTCTTC.

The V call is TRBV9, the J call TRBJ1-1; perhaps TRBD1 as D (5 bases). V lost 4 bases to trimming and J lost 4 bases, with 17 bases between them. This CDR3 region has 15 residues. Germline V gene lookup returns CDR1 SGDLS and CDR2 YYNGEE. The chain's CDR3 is CASSTQTAGGTEAFF. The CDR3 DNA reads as TGTGCCAGCAGCACACAGACAGCTGGTGGCACTGAAGCTTTCTTT.

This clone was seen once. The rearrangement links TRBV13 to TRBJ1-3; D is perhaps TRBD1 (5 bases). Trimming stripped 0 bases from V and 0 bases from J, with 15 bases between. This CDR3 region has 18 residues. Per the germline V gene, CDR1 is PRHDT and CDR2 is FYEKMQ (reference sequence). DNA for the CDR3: TGTGCCAGCAGCTTAGGCCTGGGGGACGTTAGCTCTGGAAACACCATATATTTT. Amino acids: CASSLGLGDVSSGNTIYF. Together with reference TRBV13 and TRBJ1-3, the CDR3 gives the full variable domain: AAGVIQSPRHLIKEKRETATLKCYPIPRHDTVYWYQQGPGQDPQFLISFYEKMQSDKGSIPDRFSAQQFSDYHSELNMSSLELGDSALYFCASSLGLGDVSSGNTIYFGEGSWLTVV.

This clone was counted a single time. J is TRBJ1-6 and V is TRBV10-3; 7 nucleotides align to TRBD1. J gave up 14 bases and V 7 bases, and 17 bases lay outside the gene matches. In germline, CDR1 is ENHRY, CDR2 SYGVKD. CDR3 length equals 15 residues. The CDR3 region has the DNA TGTGCCATCAAGGGAGGACAGGCCCTGGATTCGGCCCTCCACTTT. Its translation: CAIKGGQALDSALHF.

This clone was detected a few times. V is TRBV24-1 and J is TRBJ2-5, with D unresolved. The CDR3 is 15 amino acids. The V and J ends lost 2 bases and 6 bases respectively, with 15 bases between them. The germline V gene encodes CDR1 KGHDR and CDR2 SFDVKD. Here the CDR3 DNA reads TGTGCCACCAGTGATTCCGCGGAACCCCGGAAGACCCAGTACTTC. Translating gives CATSDSAEPRKTQYF.

CDR3 nucleotides: TGTGCCAGCAGCAAAGTGGGGGCGGGAATGAACACTGAAGCTTTCTTT. Its translation: CASSKVGAGMNTEAFF. The chain is built from TRBV21-1 and TRBJ1-1. TRBV21-1 counts as a pseudogene. CDR3 length: 16 amino acids.

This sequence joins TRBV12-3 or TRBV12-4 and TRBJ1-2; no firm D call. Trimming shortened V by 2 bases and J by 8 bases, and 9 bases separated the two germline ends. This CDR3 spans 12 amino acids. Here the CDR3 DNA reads TGTGCCAGCAGTTTACTCAGCAGGGGCTACACCTTC. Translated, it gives CASSLLSRGYTF.

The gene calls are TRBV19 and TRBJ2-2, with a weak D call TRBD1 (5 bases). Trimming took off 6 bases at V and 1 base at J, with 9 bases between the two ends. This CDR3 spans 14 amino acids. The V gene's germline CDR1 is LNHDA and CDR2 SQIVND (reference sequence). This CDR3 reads CASRTALNTGELFF. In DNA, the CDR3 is TGTGCCAGTAGGACAGCCCTGAACACCGGGGAGCTGTTTTTT.

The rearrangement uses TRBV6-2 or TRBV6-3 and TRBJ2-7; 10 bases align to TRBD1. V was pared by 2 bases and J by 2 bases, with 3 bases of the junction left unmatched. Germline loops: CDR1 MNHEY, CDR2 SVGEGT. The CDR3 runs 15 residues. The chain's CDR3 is CASSYQGQGPYEQYF. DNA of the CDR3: TGTGCCAGCAGTTACCAGGGACAGGGGCCCTACGAGCAGTACTTC.

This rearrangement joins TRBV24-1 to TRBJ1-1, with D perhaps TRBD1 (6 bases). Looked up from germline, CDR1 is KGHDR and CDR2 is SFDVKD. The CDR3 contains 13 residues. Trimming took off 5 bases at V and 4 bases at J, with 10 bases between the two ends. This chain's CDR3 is CATSAPGATEAFF. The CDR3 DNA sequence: TGTGCCACCAGTGCTCCAGGGGCCACTGAAGCTTTCTTT.

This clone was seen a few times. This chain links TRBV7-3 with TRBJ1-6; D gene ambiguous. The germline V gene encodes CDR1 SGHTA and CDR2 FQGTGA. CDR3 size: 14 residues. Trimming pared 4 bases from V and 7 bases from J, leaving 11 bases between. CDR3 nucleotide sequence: TGTGCCAGCAGCTCCGGACTGATCAATTCACCCCTCCACTTT. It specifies CASSSGLINSPLHF.

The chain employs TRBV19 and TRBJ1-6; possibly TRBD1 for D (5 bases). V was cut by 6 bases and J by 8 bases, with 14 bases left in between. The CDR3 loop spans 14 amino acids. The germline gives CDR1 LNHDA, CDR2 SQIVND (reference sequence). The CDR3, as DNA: TGTGCCAGTAGAGAGGGGAGGAGTGATTCACCCCTCCACTTT. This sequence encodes CASREGRSDSPLHF. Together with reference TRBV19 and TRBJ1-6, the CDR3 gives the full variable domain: DGGITQSPKYLFRKEGQNVTLSCEQNLNHDAMYWYRQDPGQGLRLIYYSQIVNDFQKGDIAEGYSVSREKKESFPLTVTSAQKNPTAFYLCASREGRSDSPLHFGNGTRLTVT.